These 16 T cell receptor beta chains were all obtained from the same sample, sequenced in a study of blood T cells in healthy people across ages (dated by TCRdb to about 2015). Libraries were made using 5' RACE. The instrument was an Illumina HiSeq 2500. The second PCR ran for about 7 to 11 cycles and used a J-beta primer mix along with a sample-barcoded 5' primer. Using fastp trimming at Q25 and MiXCR clonotype assembly, TCRdb reanalyzed the public sequencing data and kept in-frame beta chains. For every CDR3 protein sequence, its rows merge into one entry that carries the most common genes and DNA. Across this sample there are around 990,000 distinct CDR3 sequences, with 30% to 40% seen only once. The top ten hold approximately 14% of the sample. The sequencing sample was made of blood. Every receptor here comes from a man younger than 35 in good health.

This clonotype was detected ten times or more. The chain is built from TRBV9 and TRBJ1-2; no firm D call. Germline-derived CDR1 and CDR2 are SGDLS and YYNGEE. The CDR3 covers 17 residues. Trimming shortened V by 3 bases and J by 0 bases, and 18 bases separated the two germline ends. The CDR3: CASSERDRWTSNYGYTF. Written as DNA, the CDR3 is TGTGCCAGCAGCGAGAGAGACCGATGGACCTCTAACTATGGCTACACCTTC.

The rearrangement joins TRBV6-1 to TRBJ1-5, with 9 bases identical to TRBD1. The junction had 10 bases not matched to a gene; V was cut back by 4 bases and J by 6 bases. This CDR3 region has 16 residues. Germline values: CDR1 MNHNS, CDR2 SASEGT. This CDR3 reads CASSANRQGGGQPQHF. For the CDR3, the DNA is TGTGCCAGCAGTGCTAACAGACAGGGGGGCGGTCAGCCCCAGCATTTT.

In its sample, this clonotype was seen a few times. The V gene is TRBV7-2, the J gene TRBJ2-7; D remains unclear. The germline CDR1 and CDR2 sequences are SGHTA and FQGNSA. CDR3 length: 15 amino acids. V was cut by 1 base and J by 3 bases, with 13 bases left in between. CDR3 residues: CASSLVFRTVYEQYF. CDR3 sequence (DNA): TGTGCCAGCAGCTTAGTGTTTAGGACGGTCTACGAGCAGTACTTC.

This clonotype was recorded a few times. The chain carries TRBV5-6 and TRBJ1-6; TRBD1 aligns across 9 bases. Germline values: CDR1 SGHDT, CDR2 YYEEEE. The junction had 6 bases not matched to a gene; V was cut back by 1 base and J by 10 bases. This CDR3 is built from 15 residues. The CDR3 region is CASSLWDRDFSPLHF. CDR3 sequence (DNA): TGTGCCAGCAGCTTGTGGGACAGGGATTTCTCACCCCTCCACTTT.

The chain joins TRBV6-2 or TRBV6-3 to TRBJ2-3; 8 bases are a match to TRBD1. This CDR3 contains 16 residues. Germline V gives CDR1 MNHEY, CDR2 SVGEGT. V gave up 4 bases and J gave up 3 bases; unmatched junction bases: 9. The CDR3 here is CASSFPGQGRTDTQYF. In DNA form, the CDR3 reads TGTGCCAGCAGTTTCCCAGGACAGGGTAGGACAGATACGCAGTATTTT.

This chain connects TRBV9 to TRBJ2-5; D not certain. The germline CDR1 and CDR2 sequences are SGDLS and YYNGEE. Trimming removed 0 bases from V and 3 bases from J, with 12 bases in between. This CDR3 region has 15 residues. The CDR3 spells CASSVGGDLKETQYF. The CDR3, as DNA: TGTGCCAGCAGCGTAGGTGGGGATCTGAAAGAGACCCAGTACTTC.

This clonotype was observed a handful of times. The chain is built from TRBV2 and TRBJ2-1; TRBD2 aligns across 14 bases. Trimming cost V 7 bases and J 2 bases; bases outside gene matches: 4. CDR1 is SNHLY, CDR2 FYNNEI, per germline. This CDR3 spans 16 amino acids. CDR3 nucleotides: TGTGCCAGCATTGGACTAGCGGGGGGTACCTACAATGAGCAGTTCTTC. Translation gives CASIGLAGGTYNEQFF.

This clonotype has a single count. The chain couples TRBV2 to TRBJ2-2; no definite D call. The germline V gene has CDR1 SNHLY and CDR2 FYNNEI. With 6 bases removed from V and 7 bases from J, the gap between germline ends came to 12 bases. There are 13 residues in the CDR3. The DNA for the CDR3 is TGTGCCAGCAGAGCGAGTCCGGTCGGGGAGCTGTTTTTT. The encoded protein is CASRASPVGELFF.

This clonotype was detected many times. V usage is TRBV27 and J usage is TRBJ2-1, with unresolved D. The V and J ends lost 6 bases and 4 bases respectively, with 4 bases between them. In germline, CDR1 is MNHEY, CDR2 SMNVEV (reference sequence). This CDR3 contains 11 residues. The CDR3 DNA follows: TGTGCCAGCAGGAGGTACAATGAGCAGTTCTTC. Its translation: CASRRYNEQFF.

In its sample, this clonotype was seen once. The chain links TRBV6-2 or TRBV6-3 to TRBJ1-1, with unresolved D. CDR1 is MNHEY and CDR2 is SVGEGT in the germline V gene. The CDR3 has 14 amino acids. V gave up 6 bases and J gave up 4 bases, with 15 bases separating them. The CDR3 region has the DNA TGTGCCAGCAGCAATATCCCTCCAGGCACTGAAGCTTTCTTT. It specifies CASSNIPPGTEAFF.

The V and J genes are TRBV20-1 and TRBJ1-5, with unresolved D. Trimming shortened V by 3 bases and J by 0 bases, and 9 bases separated the two germline ends. Germline V lookup: CDR1 DFQATT, CDR2 SNEGSKA (reference sequence). The CDR3 spans 14 residues. Here the CDR3 DNA reads TGCAGTGCTAGGGAGCCCTATAGCAATCAGCCCCAGCATTTT. Protein sequence: CSAREPYSNQPQHF.

Only a few counts were recorded for this clonotype. J is TRBJ2-3 and V is TRBV27; D may correspond to TRBD1 or TRBD2 (5 bases each). From germline, CDR1 is MNHEY and CDR2 SMNVEV (reference sequence). V was trimmed by 4 bases and J by 0 bases, leaving 11 bases between them. This CDR3 is built from 15 residues. Written as DNA, the CDR3 is TGTGCCAGCAGTTGGGTCGGGGCTAGCACAGATACGCAGTATTTT. Protein product: CASSWVGASTDTQYF.

The chain is built from TRBV7-2 and TRBJ2-5; D uncertain. The germline V gene encodes CDR1 SGHTA and CDR2 FQGNSA. Trimming left V 1 base short and J 6 bases short, with 6 bases between. The CDR3 is 12 residues long. CDR3 region: CASSLVGKTQYF. Here the CDR3 DNA reads TGTGCCAGCAGCTTAGTAGGGAAGACCCAGTACTTC.

The table lists this clonotype with a few counts. The chain links TRBV29-1 to TRBJ1-2; 9 nucleotides match TRBD1. The V gene end was trimmed by 0 bases and the J gene end by 5 bases; junction bases not matched to a gene: 7. Germline V gives CDR1 SQVTM, CDR2 ANQGSEA. The CDR3 is made up of 15 amino acids. CDR3 DNA: TGCAGCGTTGAAGACGGAGACAGGGGGGGTTATGGCTACACCTTC. This encodes CSVEDGDRGGYGYTF.

This rearrangement joins TRBV6-2 or TRBV6-3 to TRBJ2-7; a possible D gene is TRBD1 (6 bases). Germline CDR1 reads MNHEY; CDR2 reads SVGEGT. V lost 2 bases to trimming and J lost 4 bases, with 12 bases between them. The CDR3 extends over 14 amino acids. The CDR3 protein is CASSYEQGPYEQYF. DNA of the CDR3: TGTGCCAGCAGTTACGAACAGGGACCATACGAGCAGTACTTC.

The V call is TRBV9, the J call TRBJ2-3; 7 bases map to TRBD2. CDR1 SGDLS and CDR2 YYNGEE come from the germline V gene. There are 16 residues in the CDR3. V was pared by 3 bases and J by 3 bases, with 10 bases of the junction left unmatched. CDR3 coding DNA: TGTGCCAGCAGCGCTCCGACTAGCATTGTTACAGATACGCAGTATTTT. As protein: CASSAPTSIVTDTQYF.